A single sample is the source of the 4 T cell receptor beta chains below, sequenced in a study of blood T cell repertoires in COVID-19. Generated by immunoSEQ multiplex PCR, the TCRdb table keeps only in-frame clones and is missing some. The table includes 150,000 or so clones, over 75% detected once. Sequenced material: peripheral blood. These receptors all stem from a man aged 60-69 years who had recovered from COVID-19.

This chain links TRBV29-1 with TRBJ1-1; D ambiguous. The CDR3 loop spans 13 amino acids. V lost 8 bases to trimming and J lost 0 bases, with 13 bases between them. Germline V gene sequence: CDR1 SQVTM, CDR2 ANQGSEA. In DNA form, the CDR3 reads TGCAGCTATCTGGGCTCCATGAACACTGAAGCTTTCTTT. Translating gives CSYLGSMNTEAFF.

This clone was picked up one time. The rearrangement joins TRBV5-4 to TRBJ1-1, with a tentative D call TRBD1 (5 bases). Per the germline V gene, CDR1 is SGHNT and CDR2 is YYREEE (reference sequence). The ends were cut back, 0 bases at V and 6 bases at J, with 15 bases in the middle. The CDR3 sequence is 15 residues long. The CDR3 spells CASSLDLGQGAEAFF. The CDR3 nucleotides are TGTGCCAGCAGCTTGGACCTAGGGCAGGGTGCTGAAGCTTTCTTT.

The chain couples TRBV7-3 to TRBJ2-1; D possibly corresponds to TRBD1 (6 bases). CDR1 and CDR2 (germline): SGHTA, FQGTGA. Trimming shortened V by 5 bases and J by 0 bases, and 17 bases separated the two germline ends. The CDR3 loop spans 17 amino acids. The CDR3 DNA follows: TGTGCCAGCAGCCGCATGGGGGCTGTGGGCTCCTACAATGAGCAGTTCTTC. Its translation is CASSRMGAVGSYNEQFF. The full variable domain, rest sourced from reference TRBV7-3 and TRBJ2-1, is GAGVSQTPSNKVTEKGKYVELRCDPISGHTALYWYRQSLGQGPEFLIYFQGTGAADDSGLPNDRFFAVRPEGSVSTLKIQRTERGDSAVYLCASSRMGAVGSYNEQFFGPGTRLTVL.

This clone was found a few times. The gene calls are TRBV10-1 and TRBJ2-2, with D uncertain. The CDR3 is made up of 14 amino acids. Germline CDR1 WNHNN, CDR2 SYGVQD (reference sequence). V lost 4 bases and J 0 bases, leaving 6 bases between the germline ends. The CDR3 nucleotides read TGCGCCAGCAGTGTGGCACCGAACACCGGGGAGCTGTTTTTT. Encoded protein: CASSVAPNTGELFF.